These 16 T cell receptor beta chains share one sample of origin, sequenced in a study of early stage breast cancer tumors. Here immunoSEQ multiplex PCR was the method, and the copy in TCRdb shows in-frame clones only, minus some. Counted here are some 30,000 clones, almost 85% occurring once; the ten biggest clones make up 9% to 9.5%. The specimen was blood. These receptors came from a person in their fifties with breast cancer.

This chain uses TRBV7-2 with TRBJ2-3; 11 nucleotides line up with TRBD2. Trimming removed 0 bases from V and 9 bases from J; junction bases left unmatched: 11. The CDR3 is 17 amino acids. Germline-derived CDR1 and CDR2 are SGHTA and FQGNSA. In DNA form, the CDR3 reads TGTGCCAGCAGCTTAGCGTTAGCGGGAGGGCAACTGGACACGCAGTATTTT. Its translation is CASSLALAGGQLDTQYF.

This chain's CDR3 is CASSIGRGRDEQYF. For the CDR3, the DNA is TGTGCCAGTAGTATCGGCAGGGGTAGGGACGAGCAGTACTTC. This rearrangement joins TRBV19 to TRBJ2-7; maybe TRBD1 (6 bases). Between the trimmed V and J ends, which lost 3 bases and 5 bases, there was a span of 14 bases. The CDR3 loop spans 14 amino acids. Germline lookup yields CDR1 LNHDA and CDR2 SQIVND (reference sequence).

This clone is medium-sized by share. The rearrangement joins TRBV9 to TRBJ2-2; TRBD2 matches at 16 bases. V shed 3 bases and J 6 bases; nucleotides not matched to a gene: 11. Germline V lookup: CDR1 SGDLS, CDR2 YYNGEE. The CDR3 is 19 amino acids. As DNA, the CDR3 is TGTGCCAGCAGCGCCCTCGAGTCGGGACTAGCGGGAGGGCCCGGGGAGCTGTTTTTT. Its protein product is CASSALESGLAGGPGELFF.

V and J are TRBV19 and TRBJ2-6; no firm D call. Trimming cost V 0 bases and J 2 bases, with 17 bases left between them. This CDR3 contains 19 residues. Germline V gene sequence: CDR1 LNHDA, CDR2 SQIVND (reference sequence). Written as DNA, the CDR3 is TGTGCCAGTAGTATAGATCGCCGCGGAGCCCACGCTGGGGCCAACGTCCTGACTTTC. Translation: CASSIDRRGAHAGANVLTF.

The chain joins TRBV4-1 to TRBJ2-7, with 9 nucleotides matching TRBD2. The CDR3 is 15 amino acids. The V and J ends lost 2 bases and 7 bases, in that order; junction bases with no gene match: 9. Germline values: CDR1 MGHRA, CDR2 YSYEKL. This CDR3 reads CASSQPGLAGLEQYF. The CDR3, as DNA: TGCGCCAGCAGCCAACCCGGCCTAGCGGGGCTTGAGCAGTACTTC.

The chain couples TRBV28 to TRBJ1-1; D perhaps matches TRBD1 (6 bases). This CDR3 spans 15 amino acids. Germline V gene sequence: CDR1 MDHEN, CDR2 SYDVKM. V was pared by 6 bases and J by 2 bases, with 16 bases between. This chain's CDR3 is CASRSVTGGNTEAFF. CDR3 in DNA: TGTGCCAGCAGAAGCGTTACGGGGGGCAACACTGAAGCTTTCTTT.

This chain joins TRBV6-6 and TRBJ2-3; the D call may be TRBD1 or TRBD2 (6 bases each). Germline-derived CDR1 and CDR2 are MNHNY and SVGAGI (reference sequence). V dropped 8 bases and J dropped 1 base, with 16 bases sitting between them. The CDR3 is 15 residues long. The CDR3 here is CASEEGGVGTDTQYF. For the CDR3, the DNA is TGTGCCAGCGAAGAGGGGGGAGTAGGCACAGATACGCAGTATTTT.

J is TRBJ1-1 and V is TRBV28; D is undetermined. The V gene's germline CDR1 is MDHEN and CDR2 SYDVKM. V lost 6 bases and J 0 bases, leaving 8 bases between the germline ends. The CDR3 sequence is 13 residues long. The CDR3 bases are TGTGCCAGCAGCCCCCCCCTGAACACTGAAGCTTTCTTT. This codes for CASSPPLNTEAFF.

The rearrangement links TRBV7-8 to TRBJ1-4; D is uncertain. Germline V gene data show CDR1 as SGHVS and CDR2 as FQNEAQ. The CDR3 extends over 15 amino acids. Deletions cut 0 bases from V and 4 bases from J, with 9 bases between. As DNA, the CDR3 is TGTGCCAGCAGCTTAGCGCCCCACCATAATGAAAAACTGTTTTTT. This gives the protein CASSLAPHHNEKLFF.

The chain has TRBV5-1 and TRBJ2-7; tentatively, D is TRBD2 (6 bases). V was shortened by 6 bases and J by 6 bases, with 13 bases between the two germline ends. CDR3 size: 12 residues. Germline assignment: CDR1 SGHRS and CDR2 YFSETQ. Here the CDR3 DNA reads TGCGCCAGCACCCTAGTCGGGGGCGAGCAGTACTTC. Translation: CASTLVGGEQYF.

The genes are TRBV19 and TRBJ1-5; D is perhaps TRBD1 (6 bases). Germline V gene lookup returns CDR1 LNHDA and CDR2 SQIVND (reference sequence). V lost 5 bases and J lost 4, with 9 bases in between. This CDR3 spans 13 amino acids. The CDR3 spells CASSGGGNQPQHF. CDR3 coding DNA: TGTGCCAGTAGTGGAGGGGGAAATCAGCCCCAGCATTTT.

The chain links TRBV6-1 to TRBJ1-1; D gene ambiguous. The CDR3 runs 14 residues. Germline assignment: CDR1 MNHNS and CDR2 SASEGT. Trimming pared 4 bases from V and 4 bases from J, leaving 13 bases between. CDR3 bases: TGTGCCAGCAGTGTTCGGGAGGAGGCCACTGAAGCTTTCTTT. As protein: CASSVREEATEAFF.

The rearrangement uses TRBV7-6 and TRBJ2-7, with D unresolved. The CDR3 runs to 16 residues. V lost 1 base and J 0 bases, leaving 13 bases between the germline ends. Germline CDR1 SGHVS, CDR2 FNYEAQ. CDR3 in DNA: TGTGCCAGCAGCTTAGATACGGGCACCAGCTCCTACGAGCAGTACTTC. This codes for CASSLDTGTSSYEQYF. The variable domain in full, with the rest retrieved from reference TRBV7-6 and TRBJ2-7, is GAGVSQSPRYKVTKRGQDVALRCDPISGHVSLYWYRQALGQGPEFLTYFNYEAQQDKSGLPNDRFSAERPEGSISTLTIQRTEQRDSAMYRCASSLDTGTSSYEQYFGPGTRLTVT.

This chain joins TRBV7-9 and TRBJ1-2, with 9 bases that match TRBD1. Germline CDR1 reads SEHNR; CDR2 reads FQNEAQ (reference sequence). J gave up 4 bases and V 4 bases, and 7 bases lay outside the gene matches. This CDR3 has 15 amino acids. CDR3 coding DNA: TGTGCCAGCAGCTCAACCGGGACAGGGATCTATGGCTACACCTTC. Translating gives CASSSTGTGIYGYTF.

The chain joins TRBV29-1 to TRBJ2-3; D gene unclear. The CDR3 length is 12 residues. Germline CDR1 reads SQVTM; CDR2 reads ANQGSEA. Trimming removed 2 bases from V and 10 bases from J, with 13 bases in between. CDR3 loop: CSVEPFNKAQYF. The CDR3 nucleotides are TGCAGCGTTGAACCTTTTAACAAGGCGCAGTATTTT.

This sequence joins TRBV6-6 and TRBJ2-4; the D is unclear. V was cut by 6 bases and J by 0 bases, with 12 bases left in between. Germline CDR1 and CDR2: MNHNY and SVGAGI (reference sequence). The CDR3 sequence is 15 residues long. CDR3 sequence: CASSSTALAKNIQYF. Written as DNA, the CDR3 is TGTGCCAGCAGCTCGACGGCACTAGCCAAAAACATTCAGTACTTC.